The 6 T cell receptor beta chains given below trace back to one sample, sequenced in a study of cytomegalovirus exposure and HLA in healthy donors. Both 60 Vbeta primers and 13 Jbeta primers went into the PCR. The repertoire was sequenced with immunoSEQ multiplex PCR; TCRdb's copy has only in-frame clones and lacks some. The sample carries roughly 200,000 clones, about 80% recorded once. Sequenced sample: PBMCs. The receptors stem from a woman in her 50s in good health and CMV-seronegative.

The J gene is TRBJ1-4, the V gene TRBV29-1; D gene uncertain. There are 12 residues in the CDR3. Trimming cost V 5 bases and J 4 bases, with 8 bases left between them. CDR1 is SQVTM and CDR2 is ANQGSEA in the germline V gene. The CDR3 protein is CSVREDNEKLFF. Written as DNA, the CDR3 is TGCAGCGTTCGGGAGGATAATGAAAAACTGTTTTTT.

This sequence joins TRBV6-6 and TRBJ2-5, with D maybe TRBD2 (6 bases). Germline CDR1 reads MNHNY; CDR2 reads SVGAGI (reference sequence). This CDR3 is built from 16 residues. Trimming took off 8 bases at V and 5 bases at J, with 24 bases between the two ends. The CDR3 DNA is TGTGCCAGCCGGACCCTCCGGGAGCCCGGAGGGGAGACCCAGTACTTC. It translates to CASRTLREPGGETQYF.

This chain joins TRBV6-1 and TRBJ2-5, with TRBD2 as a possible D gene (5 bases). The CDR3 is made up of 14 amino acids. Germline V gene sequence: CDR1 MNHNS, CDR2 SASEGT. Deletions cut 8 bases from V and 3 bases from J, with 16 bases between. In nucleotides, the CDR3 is TGTGCCAGCTTAAGAACTAGGGCCGAAGAGACCCAGTACTTC. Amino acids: CASLRTRAEETQYF.

The DNA for the CDR3 is TGTGCCAGCAGGGCTCGGACAGGGGACGGCTACACCTTC. Its translation is CASRARTGDGYTF. The chain carries TRBV6-5 and TRBJ1-2; 9 bases line up with TRBD1. Germline-derived CDR1 and CDR2 are MNHEY and SVGAGI. V was clipped by 6 bases and J by 8 bases; unmatched bases: 7. This CDR3 comprises 13 residues.

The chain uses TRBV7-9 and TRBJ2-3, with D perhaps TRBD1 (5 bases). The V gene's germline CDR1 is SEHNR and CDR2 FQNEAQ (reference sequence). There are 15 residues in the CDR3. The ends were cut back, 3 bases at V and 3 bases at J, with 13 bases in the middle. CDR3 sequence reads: CASSFKGSGTDTQYF. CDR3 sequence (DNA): TGTGCCAGCAGCTTTAAGGGGTCGGGTACAGATACGCAGTATTTT.

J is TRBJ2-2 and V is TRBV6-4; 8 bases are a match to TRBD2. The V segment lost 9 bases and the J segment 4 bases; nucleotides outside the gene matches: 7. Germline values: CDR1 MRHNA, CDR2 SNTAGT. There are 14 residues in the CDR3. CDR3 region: CASSGGPGTGELFF. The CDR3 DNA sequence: TGTGCCAGTTCGGGAGGGCCTGGCACCGGGGAGCTGTTTTTT.